This T cell receptor beta chain emerged from a study of neoadjuvant anti-PD-1 for oral cavity cancer. Study-wide context: Patients mostly received three to four biweekly nivolumab doses at 3 mg/kg before surgery.

Findings and caveats of the study: Pretreatment Treg/Th17 ratio correlated inversely with post-treatment tumor clonality.

TCRdb's table, derived via immunoSEQ multiplex PCR, lists solely in-frame clones and lacks some. Of some 33,000 clones detected, approximately 90% appear once; the ten largest clones hold roughly 3.6%. On this clone: What it binds is unknown.

CDR1 is SGHDT, CDR2 YYEEEE, per germline. V lost 4 bases, J lost 6 bases, and 7 bases stayed unmatched. This CDR3 has 14 residues. Sequenced here: PBMCs, sampled before nivolumab (anti-PD-1) treatment. This clonotype was obtained from a person between 40 and 79 years old with oral cavity squamous cell carcinoma. The chain couples TRBV5-6 to TRBJ2-5, with 9 bases that match TRBD2. In nucleotides, the CDR3 is TGTGCCAGCAGCCTTAGCGGGGGCCTACAGACCCAGTACTTC. Its translation is CASSLSGGLQTQYF. The entire variable domain, with the rest obtained from reference TRBV5-6 and TRBJ2-5, is as follows: DAGVTQSPTHLIKTRGQQVTLRCSPKSGHDTVSWYQQALGQGPQFIFQYYEEEERQRGNFPDRFSGHQFPNYSSELNVNALLLGDSALYLCASSLSGGLQTQYFGPGTRLLVL.